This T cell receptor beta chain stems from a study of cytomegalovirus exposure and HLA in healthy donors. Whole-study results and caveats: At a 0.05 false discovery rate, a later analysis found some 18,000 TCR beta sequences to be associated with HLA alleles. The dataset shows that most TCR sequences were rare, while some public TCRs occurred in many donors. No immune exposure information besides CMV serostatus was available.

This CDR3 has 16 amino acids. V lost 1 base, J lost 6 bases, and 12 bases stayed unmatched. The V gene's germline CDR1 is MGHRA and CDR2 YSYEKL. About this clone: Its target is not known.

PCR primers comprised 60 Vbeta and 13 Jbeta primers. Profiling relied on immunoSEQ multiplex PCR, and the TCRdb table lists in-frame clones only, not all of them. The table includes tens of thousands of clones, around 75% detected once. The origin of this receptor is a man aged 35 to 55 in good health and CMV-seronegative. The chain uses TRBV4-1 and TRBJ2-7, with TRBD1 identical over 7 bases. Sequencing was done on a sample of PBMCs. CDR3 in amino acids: CASSQADLFRGSEQYF. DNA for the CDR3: TGCGCCAGCAGCCAAGCAGATCTCTTCAGGGGGTCCGAGCAGTACTTC.